The clone carrying this T cell receptor (beta chain) came up once. V was cut by 0 bases and J by 5 bases, with 14 bases left in between. CDR3 length equals 15 residues. Per germline, CDR1 SGHNT and CDR2 YENEEA. The data are from a study of blood T cell repertoires in COVID-19. In the study overall: Material from acute and convalescent COVID-19 was sourced from the United States, Italy and Spain. T cells, B-cell-depleted T cells, or PBMCs provided the cDNA or gDNA that served as material.

Authors' processing steps: Estimation of nucleated cell counts relied on the amplification of reference gene primers. Only in-frame clones appear in the TCRdb table, and some are missing; sequencing was by immunoSEQ multiplex PCR. V and J calls plus clone size are reproduced from that table; the DNA served to infer D and trimming. This sample has 200,000 to 300,000 clones; under 90% occur once, and the top ten carry over 8.5%. The sequencing input was peripheral blood. The rearrangement links TRBV11-3 to TRBJ2-7, with D unresolved. The sequence derives from a human donor in a cohort sampled during active COVID-19. The CDR3 sequence is CASSLDVSSPDEQYF. The DNA for the CDR3 is TGTGCCAGCAGCTTAGATGTTTCAAGCCCCGACGAGCAGTACTTC.